This T cell receptor (beta chain) was documented in a study of patients and donors after allogeneic stem cell transplantation. This CDR3 region has 14 residues. The germline V gene encodes CDR1 SSHAT and CDR2 FNYEAQ (reference sequence). TCRdb re-analysed the RT-PCR reads in MiXCR, keeping a single row per CDR3 protein. The table records 800,000 to 1,000,000 distinct CDR3 sequences, roughly 18% of them present only once. With respect to this clonotype: Compared with germline, one end of the junction differs, possibly owing to a read error.

The V and J genes are TRBV7-7 and TRBJ2-5; D is possibly TRBD1 (5 bases). This clonotype was obtained from a human donor who was either an allogeneic HSCT recipient or a stem cell or donor lymphocyte infusion donor (not recorded which). It is not recorded whose cells these are; they may come from a transplant donor. The sample was blood, either unsorted or a sorted T cell fraction (not recorded which). The CDR3: CASSLQVGRETQYF. For the CDR3, the DNA is TGTGCTAGCAGCTTACAGGTGGGGCGGGAGACCCAGTACTTC.